The 5 T cell receptor beta chains below were found in one sample sequenced in a study of shared clonotypes between healthy human individuals. Method: immunoSEQ multiplex PCR; TCRdb's copy keeps in-frame clones and lacks some. The sample contains around 620,000 clones, roughly 96% of which appear only once. Naive CD8 populations comprised CD45RO-negative cells positively selected for CCR7, excluding terminally differentiated effector memory CD45RA+ cells. Sequenced sample: naive CD8+ T cells sorted from blood. These receptor sequences come from a woman aged 25-40 years in good health.

The chain joins TRBV5-5 to TRBJ1-1; D is perhaps TRBD1 (6 bases). Germline assignment: CDR1 SGHKS and CDR2 YYEKEE (reference sequence). Trimming left V 4 bases short and J 1 base short, with 14 bases between. CDR3 length: 15 amino acids. The CDR3 spells CASSPGTPRNTEAFF. Here the CDR3 DNA reads TGTGCCAGCAGCCCTGGGACACCTCGGAACACTGAAGCTTTCTTT.

A note on this clone: Within the sample, other DNA sequences also encode this same CDR3. V usage is TRBV19 and J usage is TRBJ2-7; a weak D match, TRBD2 (6 bases). The CDR3 spans 13 residues. V lost 1 base and J lost 3, with 7 bases in between. The germline V gene encodes CDR1 LNHDA and CDR2 SQIVND (reference sequence). The CDR3, as DNA: TGTGCCAGTAGTATAGTCGGGGGCTACGAGCAGTACTTC. This encodes CASSIVGGYEQYF.

The sample holds a few counts of this clone. The CDR3, as DNA: TGTGCCAGCAGTTTATTCGGGGGCTTTGGCGAGCAGTACTTC. This encodes CASSLFGGFGEQYF. This rearrangement joins TRBV27 to TRBJ2-7, with D tentatively TRBD1 or TRBD2 (6 bases each). V was pared by 1 base and J by 6 bases, with 13 bases between. The CDR3 consists of 14 residues. CDR1 is MNHEY and CDR2 is SMNVEV in the germline V gene (reference sequence).

The V gene is TRBV14, the J gene TRBJ2-7, with 8 bases matching TRBD2. The CDR3 covers 19 residues. Germline-derived CDR1 and CDR2 are SGHDN and FVKESK. The ends lost 0 bases at V and 2 bases at J; junction bases unmatched: 15. CDR3 DNA sequence: TGTGCCAGCAGCCAAGATCTTATAGCGGGGAGCGTTCCTGCCTACGAGCAGTACTTC. It codes for CASSQDLIAGSVPAYEQYF.

The V gene is TRBV2, the J gene TRBJ1-5; TRBD1 matches 7 bases. V shed 6 bases, J shed 1 base, and the junction held 0 bases outside the gene matches. The CDR3 runs 13 residues. The germline V gene has CDR1 SNHLY and CDR2 FYNNEI. The CDR3 nucleotides are TGTGCCAGCAGGGGACAGAGCAATCAGCCCCAGCATTTT. Protein: CASRGQSNQPQHF.